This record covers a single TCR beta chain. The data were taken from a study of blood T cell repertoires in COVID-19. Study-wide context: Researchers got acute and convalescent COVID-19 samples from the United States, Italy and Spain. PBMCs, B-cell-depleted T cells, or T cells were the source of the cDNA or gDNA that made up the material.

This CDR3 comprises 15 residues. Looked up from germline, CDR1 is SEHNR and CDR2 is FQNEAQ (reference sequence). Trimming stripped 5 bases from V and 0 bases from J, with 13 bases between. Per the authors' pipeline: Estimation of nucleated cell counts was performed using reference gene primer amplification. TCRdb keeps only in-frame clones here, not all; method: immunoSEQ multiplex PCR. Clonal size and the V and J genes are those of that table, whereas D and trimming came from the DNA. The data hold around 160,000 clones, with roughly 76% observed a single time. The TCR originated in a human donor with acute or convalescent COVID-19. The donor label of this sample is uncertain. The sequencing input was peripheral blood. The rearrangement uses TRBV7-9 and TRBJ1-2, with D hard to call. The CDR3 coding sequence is TGTGCCAGCAGCCTCCTGGACGGGACTAACTATGGCTACACCTTC. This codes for CASSLLDGTNYGYTF.